A selection of T cell receptor beta chains follows, all from one sample in a study of blood T cells in healthy people across ages. One entry per CDR3 protein results from TCRdb running MiXCR on the 5' RACE reads. The sample consists of over a million distinct CDR3 sequences, under 30% of them appearing once. These data also formed part of another study, on T cells of mothers and their children.

The specimen was blood. Receptor source: a girl aged 2 to 10 in good health. CDR3s include the opening cysteine and the closing phenylalanine or tryptophan. A D gene is named only where the DNA matches it firmly. Expanded clones are given a class, and other clones once, few, many or no size at all.

d_gene: .
j_gene: TRBJ2-5
abundance: .
v_gene: TRBV5-1
CDR3nt: TGCGCCAGCGGGACCTTCGGGGGAGGACAAGAGACCCAGTACTTC
CDR3aa: CASGTFGGGQETQYF

d_gene: TRBD1
j_gene: TRBJ1-5
abundance: few
v_gene: TRBV9
CDR3nt: TGTGCCAGCAGCGTGGGGACAGGGAGGTATCAGCCCCAGCATTTT
CDR3aa: CASSVGTGRYQPQHF

d_gene: TRBD1
j_gene: TRBJ2-3
abundance: .
v_gene: TRBV6-1
CDR3nt: TGTGCCAGCAGTGAAGCGGGACAGGGGACAGATACGCAGTATTTT
CDR3aa: CASSEAGQGTDTQYF

d_gene: TRBD1
j_gene: TRBJ2-2
abundance: .
v_gene: TRBV10-2
CDR3nt: TGCGCCAGCAGGAGATCAGGGGGTCCCCCCACCGGGGAGCTGTTTTTT
CDR3aa: CASRRSGGPPTGELFF

d_gene: .
j_gene: TRBJ1-6
abundance: .
v_gene: TRBV4-3
CDR3nt: TGCGCCAGCAGCCAAGGATTGCAGTTAAATTCACCCCTCCACTTT
CDR3aa: CASSQGLQLNSPLHF

d_gene: .
j_gene: TRBJ2-3
abundance: .
v_gene: TRBV3-1
CDR3nt: TGTGCCAGCAGCCAAGATCTAGGACCGCCACGGCAGTATTTT
CDR3aa: CASSQDLGPPRQYF

d_gene: TRBD2
j_gene: TRBJ2-1
abundance: .
v_gene: TRBV10-3
CDR3nt: TGTGCCATCAGTGAGTCGACAAGCGGGGGGGTGAATGAGCAGTTCTTC
CDR3aa: CAISESTSGGVNEQFF

d_gene: TRBD2
j_gene: TRBJ2-5
abundance: few
v_gene: TRBV2
CDR3nt: TGTGCCAGCACAATCGACGGACTAGCGGGAACTGAGACCCAGTACTTC
CDR3aa: CASTIDGLAGTETQYF

d_gene: TRBD1
j_gene: TRBJ2-5
abundance: few
v_gene: TRBV29-1
CDR3nt: TGCAGCGTTGAAAAAGGGACAGAGCAAGAGACCCAGTACTTC
CDR3aa: CSVEKGTEQETQYF

d_gene: TRBD1
j_gene: TRBJ2-7
abundance: .
v_gene: TRBV6-6
CDR3nt: TGTGCCAGCAGTTACGTCCGGGACAGTGGCGAGCAGTACTTC
CDR3aa: CASSYVRDSGEQYF

d_gene: .
j_gene: TRBJ1-2
abundance: .
v_gene: TRBV6-6
CDR3nt: TGTGCCAGCAGTTTTGACTCGACCTATGGCTACACCTTC
CDR3aa: CASSFDSTYGYTF

d_gene: TRBD1
j_gene: TRBJ2-1
abundance: .
v_gene: TRBV6-4
CDR3nt: TGTGCCAGCAGTGACGGGACAGTCAATGAGCAGTTCTTC
CDR3aa: CASSDGTVNEQFF

d_gene: TRBD2
j_gene: TRBJ2-5
abundance: .
v_gene: TRBV5-1
CDR3nt: TGCGCCAGCAGCCAGGGACTAGCGGGAGGCGGTGAGGAGACCCAGTACTTC
CDR3aa: CASSQGLAGGGEETQYF

d_gene: TRBD2
j_gene: TRBJ2-7
abundance: .
v_gene: TRBV13
CDR3nt: TGTGCCAGCAGCCCATGGACTAGCGGGGCTCCTTCCTACGAGCAGTACTTC
CDR3aa: CASSPWTSGAPSYEQYF

d_gene: .
j_gene: TRBJ2-3
abundance: few
v_gene: TRBV11-2
CDR3nt: TGTGCCAGCAGCTTGGGTCCTGTATCCTTCACAGATACGCAGTATTTT
CDR3aa: CASSLGPVSFTDTQYF

d_gene: TRBD2
j_gene: TRBJ2-7
abundance: few
v_gene: TRBV28
CDR3nt: TGTGCCAGCAGTTTGGCAGCGGGAGGGTTCTACGAGCAGTACTTC
CDR3aa: CASSLAAGGFYEQYF

d_gene: .
j_gene: TRBJ2-1
abundance: .
v_gene: TRBV6-2/TRBV6-3
CDR3nt: TGTGCCAGCAGTTACCTAACTTTGCATGAGCAGTTCTTC
CDR3aa: CASSYLTLHEQFF

d_gene: TRBD1
j_gene: TRBJ2-1
abundance: few
v_gene: TRBV29-1
CDR3nt: TGCGGCGTCGAGGGGACAGCCCCCTACAATGAGCAGTTCTTC
CDR3aa: CGVEGTAPYNEQFF

d_gene: .
j_gene: TRBJ2-1
abundance: few
v_gene: TRBV29-1
CDR3nt: TGCAGCGTTGAAATCGGGAGTATTTACAATGAGCAGTTCTTC
CDR3aa: CSVEIGSIYNEQFF

d_gene: .
j_gene: TRBJ2-7
abundance: few
v_gene: TRBV5-1
CDR3nt: TGCGCCAGCAGCTTGGAGATCTCTTCCTACGAGCAGTACTTC
CDR3aa: CASSLEISSYEQYF

d_gene: .
j_gene: TRBJ2-5
abundance: .
v_gene: TRBV6-6
CDR3nt: TGTGCCAGCAGTTACGTCCCCGGCGGTCCTTATGGAACCCAGTACTTC
CDR3aa: CASSYVPGGPYGTQYF

d_gene: .
j_gene: TRBJ1-1
abundance: .
v_gene: TRBV20-1
CDR3nt: TGCAGTGCTAGCGAACAGGGATACACTGAAGCTTTCTTT
CDR3aa: CSASEQGYTEAFF

d_gene: TRBD2
j_gene: TRBJ2-5
abundance: .
v_gene: TRBV28
CDR3nt: TGTGCCAGCAGGGCGACTAGCGGGAGGGGAGACCAAGAGACCCAGTACTTC
CDR3aa: CASRATSGRGDQETQYF

d_gene: TRBD2
j_gene: TRBJ2-1
abundance: many
v_gene: TRBV4-3
CDR3nt: TGCGCCAGCAGCCAAGATATTGGAGAGCGGGGGATCTCCTACAATGAGCAGTTCTTC
CDR3aa: CASSQDIGERGISYNEQFF

d_gene: .
j_gene: TRBJ1-1
abundance: once
v_gene: TRBV6-5
CDR3nt: TGCGCCAGCAGTGGCTCTTTTAATGAAGCTTTCTTT
CDR3aa: CASSGSFNEAFF

d_gene: TRBD2
j_gene: TRBJ2-5
abundance: few
v_gene: TRBV12-3/TRBV12-4
CDR3nt: TGTGCCAGCGCCGAGGGGGGACTAGCGGGCTGGGCTGAGACCCAGTACTTC
CDR3aa: CASAEGGLAGWAETQYF

d_gene: .
j_gene: TRBJ2-7
abundance: .
v_gene: TRBV12-3/TRBV12-4
CDR3nt: TGTGCCAGCAGATCCCTAGACAGTTCCTACGAGCAGTACTTC
CDR3aa: CASRSLDSSYEQYF

d_gene: TRBD2
j_gene: TRBJ2-1
abundance: few
v_gene: TRBV18
CDR3nt: TGTGCCAGCTCTCGCCTGAGAAGCGGGACTCTATACAATGAGCAGTTCTTC
CDR3aa: CASSRLRSGTLYNEQFF

d_gene: .
j_gene: TRBJ2-1
abundance: .
v_gene: TRBV29-1
CDR3nt: TGCAGCGTTGAAGATGCGGCAGGGTCGTTCTTC
CDR3aa: CSVEDAAGSFF

d_gene: TRBD2
j_gene: TRBJ2-5
abundance: .
v_gene: TRBV20-1
CDR3nt: TGCAGTGCTAGACGTAGCGGGGGCCGGGGCGAGACCCAGTACTTC
CDR3aa: CSARRSGGRGETQYF

d_gene: .
j_gene: TRBJ2-1
abundance: few
v_gene: TRBV5-1
CDR3nt: TGCGCCAGCAGCTTGTTCGGGCAGGGGGAGGTGGATGAGCAGTTCTTC
CDR3aa: CASSLFGQGEVDEQFF

d_gene: TRBD2
j_gene: TRBJ2-1
abundance: few
v_gene: TRBV4-2
CDR3nt: TGTGCCAGCAGCCTCGGGACTAGCGGGAGAAATAGGGATGAGCAGTTCTTC
CDR3aa: CASSLGTSGRNRDEQFF

d_gene: .
j_gene: TRBJ1-4
abundance: few
v_gene: TRBV6-1
CDR3nt: TGTGCCAGCAGCGCAGGGGCGAGGGAACTGTTTTTT
CDR3aa: CASSAGARELFF

d_gene: .
j_gene: TRBJ2-7
abundance: few
v_gene: TRBV6-2/TRBV6-3
CDR3nt: TGTGCCAGCAGTTACGGGTTAAGCTACGAGCAGTACTTC
CDR3aa: CASSYGLSYEQYF

d_gene: TRBD2
j_gene: TRBJ2-3
abundance: .
v_gene: TRBV7-3
CDR3nt: TGCGCCAGCAGCTTATTGGCTAGCGGGGAAGATACGCAGTATTTT
CDR3aa: CASSLLASGEDTQYF

d_gene: .
j_gene: TRBJ2-7
abundance: .
v_gene: TRBV12-3/TRBV12-4
CDR3nt: TGTGCCAGCAGTTTTGGAATGAGCTCCCACGAGCAGTACTTC
CDR3aa: CASSFGMSSHEQYF

d_gene: .
j_gene: TRBJ2-5
abundance: few
v_gene: TRBV6-1
CDR3nt: TGTGCCAGCAAGGAGGTGGGCGAGACCCAGTACTTC
CDR3aa: CASKEVGETQYF

d_gene: .
j_gene: TRBJ1-4
abundance: .
v_gene: TRBV4-3
CDR3nt: TGCGCCAGCAGCCAAGATCCGGCTATCGGAGAACTGTTTTTT
CDR3aa: CASSQDPAIGELFF

d_gene: TRBD1
j_gene: TRBJ1-2
abundance: .
v_gene: TRBV28
CDR3nt: TGTGCCATGGGTAACTCCGGGACAGTCTATGGCTACACCTTC
CDR3aa: CAMGNSGTVYGYTF

d_gene: .
j_gene: TRBJ1-2
abundance: many
v_gene: TRBV25-1
CDR3nt: TGTGCCAGCAGTGAAGATGGCTACACCTTC
CDR3aa: CASSEDGYTF

d_gene: TRBD2
j_gene: TRBJ2-5
abundance: .
v_gene: TRBV10-2
CDR3nt: TGCGCCACCAGGGGGACTAGCAGAGAGACCCAGTACTTC
CDR3aa: CATRGTSRETQYF

d_gene: .
j_gene: TRBJ2-1
abundance: few
v_gene: TRBV5-1
CDR3nt: TGCGCCAGCTCCCCTTCGGAGGTACCCTACAATGAGCAGTTCTTC
CDR3aa: CASSPSEVPYNEQFF

d_gene: TRBD2
j_gene: TRBJ2-1
abundance: few
v_gene: TRBV29-1
CDR3nt: TGCAGCGCACGGACTAGCGGGAGTTGGGGCAATGAGCAGTTCTTC
CDR3aa: CSARTSGSWGNEQFF

d_gene: .
j_gene: TRBJ2-1
abundance: .
v_gene: TRBV4-3
CDR3nt: TGCGCCAGCAGCCAAGTACTAGCTGGCAATGAGCAGTTCTTC
CDR3aa: CASSQVLAGNEQFF

d_gene: .
j_gene: TRBJ1-1
abundance: .
v_gene: TRBV6-6
CDR3nt: TGTGCCAGCAGGGGAGGGAGTACTGAAGCTTTCTTT
CDR3aa: CASRGGSTEAFF

d_gene: .
j_gene: TRBJ1-4
abundance: few
v_gene: TRBV6-1
CDR3nt: TGTGCCAGCAGTGATTCTCGGGACGGCAATGAAAAACTGTTTTTT
CDR3aa: CASSDSRDGNEKLFF

d_gene: TRBD2
j_gene: TRBJ2-4
abundance: .
v_gene: TRBV11-2
CDR3nt: TGTGCCAGCAGCTTAGACGGGAGGGATGGTACGGAAAACATTCAGTACTTC
CDR3aa: CASSLDGRDGTENIQYF

d_gene: TRBD2
j_gene: TRBJ2-1
abundance: .
v_gene: TRBV5-1
CDR3nt: TGCGCCAGCAGCTTGGAGCGGGAGGGTAATGAGCAGTTCTTC
CDR3aa: CASSLEREGNEQFF

d_gene: .
j_gene: TRBJ1-2
abundance: .
v_gene: TRBV20-1
CDR3nt: TGCAGTGCTGATCGGACAGAGACCTTC
CDR3aa: CSADRTETF

d_gene: TRBD1
j_gene: TRBJ2-2
abundance: few
v_gene: TRBV28
CDR3nt: TGTGCCAGCAGGGACAGGGGGTCTGGCACCGGGGAGCTGTTTTTT
CDR3aa: CASRDRGSGTGELFF

d_gene: .
j_gene: TRBJ2-7
abundance: .
v_gene: TRBV2
CDR3nt: TGTGCCAGCAGTGACGGGGGACCAGGGTACGAGCAGTACTTC
CDR3aa: CASSDGGPGYEQYF